The T cell receptor beta chain under discussion was sequenced for a study of PD-1 and CTLA-4 blockade in melanoma. The CDR3 has 14 residues. Germline assignment: CDR1 LGHDT and CDR2 YNNKEL (reference sequence). Trimming took off 0 bases at V and 7 bases at J, with 9 bases between the two ends. This clone has just a few counts. This table comes from immunoSEQ multiplex PCR, and its TCRdb copy is limited to in-frame clones, with some not included. The sample records 30,000 or so clones, roughly 90% being singletons. This sequence was found in a human donor with melanoma. The starting material was CD8+ T cells from peripheral blood, obtained from a patient given anti-PD-1 treatment. This chain joins TRBV3-1 (or the pseudogene TRBV3-2) and TRBJ2-2, with D hard to call. In DNA form, the CDR3 reads TGTGCCAGCAGCCAAGAGGGCCTTGGCGGGGAGCTGTTTTTT. This gives the protein CASSQEGLGGELFF.